This record looks at one T cell receptor (beta chain) sequence and its context. The library came from three nested PCR rounds adapted from ARM-PCR protocols. Via MiXCR, TCRdb re-called the multiplex PCR reads, giving one row per CDR3 protein. The sample carries fewer than 80,000 distinct CDR3 sequences, approximately 68% recorded once. The CDR3 consists of 13 residues. Looked up from germline, CDR1 is MDHEN and CDR2 is SYDVKM. Trimming removed 6 bases from V and 4 bases from J, with 12 bases in between. RNA was extracted from bulk tissue without any cell sorting. This sample is drawn from a study of tumor and adjacent non-tumor tissue in lung cancer. Overall study context: The cohort had roughly 11 adenocarcinoma, a couple of squamous cell and 1 small cell patients.

The receptor's source is a woman in her 70s with non-small cell lung cancer. Sequencing input: lung tumor tissue. V is TRBV28 and J is TRBJ1-2; no definite D call. CDR3 nucleotides: TGTGCCAGCAGACAAACAGCACTCTATGGCTACACCTTC. It yields the protein CASRQTALYGYTF.